One sample yielded the 32 T cell receptor beta chains listed below, sequenced in a study of PD-L1 blockade in urothelial cancer. Method: immunoSEQ multiplex PCR; TCRdb's copy keeps in-frame clones and lacks some. Among about 38,000 clones listed, roughly 90% were seen once. The sample consisted of PBMCs, taken around atezolizumab (anti-PD-L1) treatment. Receptors originate from a man aged 70-80 years with urothelial cancer.

This rearrangement joins TRBV2 to TRBJ2-3; 14 nucleotides align to TRBD2. There are 16 residues in the CDR3. V lost 7 bases, J lost 5 bases, and 8 bases stayed unmatched. Germline lookup yields CDR1 SNHLY and CDR2 FYNNEI. CDR3 DNA: TGTGCCAGCACCCGGGGACTAGCGGGAGTCGGAGATACGCAGTATTTT. Its protein is CASTRGLAGVGDTQYF.

The CDR3 bases are TGTGCCAGCAGTGAAAGGGAGACACTGCGGACAGATACGCAGTATTTT. It yields the protein CASSERETLRTDTQYF. The chain recombines TRBV6-1 with TRBJ2-3, with D possibly matching TRBD2 (5 bases). The CDR3 is made up of 16 amino acids. Per the germline V gene, CDR1 is MNHNS and CDR2 is SASEGT. V lost 2 bases and J 3 bases, leaving 15 bases between the germline ends.

The chain links TRBV6-1 to TRBJ1-5; maybe TRBD1 (6 bases). The CDR3 loop spans 14 amino acids. CDR1 is MNHNS, CDR2 SASEGT, per germline. Between the trimmed V and J ends, which lost 6 bases and 6 bases, there was a span of 15 bases. CDR3 DNA: TGTGCCAGCAGCGTTGGACAGTTTCGTCAGCCCCAGCATTTT. Translation: CASSVGQFRQPQHF.

The chain uses TRBV19 and TRBJ2-2; 9 positions agree with TRBD2. CDR1 and CDR2 (germline): LNHDA, SQIVND (reference sequence). The CDR3 contains 18 residues. Trimming at V came to 6 bases and at J to 2 bases, leaving 13 bases not matched to a gene. The chain's CDR3 is CASRSGASGMGNTGELFF. CDR3 nucleotide sequence: TGTGCCAGTAGATCCGGCGCTAGCGGGATGGGTAACACCGGGGAGCTGTTTTTT.

CDR3 nucleotides: TGTGCCATCAGCCCTGCTAGCGGGAGTACCGGTGAGCAGTTCTTC. It translates to CAISPASGSTGEQFF. The chain is built from TRBV10-3 and TRBJ2-1, with 10 bases aligning to TRBD2. V shed 6 bases and J 9 bases; nucleotides not matched to a gene: 11. Germline assignment: CDR1 ENHRY and CDR2 SYGVKD. The CDR3 is 15 amino acids.

V is TRBV7-8 and J is TRBJ2-2; D possibly corresponds to TRBD2 (5 bases). Trimming cost V 6 bases and J 6 bases, with 5 bases left between them. The germline gives CDR1 SGHVS, CDR2 FQNEAQ. The length of the CDR3 is 11 residues. Here the CDR3 reads CASRRAGELFF. CDR3 DNA sequence: TGTGCCAGCAGGAGGGCCGGGGAGCTGTTTTTT.

The chain couples TRBV10-1 to TRBJ2-3; D not certain. The CDR3 loop spans 16 amino acids. The germline V gene encodes CDR1 WNHNN and CDR2 SYGVQD (reference sequence). Trimming took 0 bases from V and 1 from J, leaving 11 bases between them. CDR3 protein: CASSESAAVGTDTQYF. The DNA of the CDR3 is TGCGCCAGCAGTGAGTCCGCGGCAGTAGGCACAGATACGCAGTATTTT.

The chain links TRBV29-1 to TRBJ2-3, with 8 bases lining up with TRBD1. Germline CDR1 and CDR2: SQVTM and ANQGSEA. With 3 bases clipped from V and 9 bases from J, the junction kept 14 bases outside the gene matches. The CDR3 totals 15 residues. CDR3 loop: CSVDQGQGAGSTQYF. CDR3 DNA: TGCAGCGTTGATCAGGGGCAGGGGGCTGGTTCGACGCAGTATTTT.

The V call is TRBV19, the J call TRBJ1-2; no clear D. Germline CDR1 reads LNHDA; CDR2 reads SQIVND (reference sequence). This CDR3 has 12 residues. Trimming cost V 5 bases and J 3 bases, with 7 bases left between them. In nucleotides, the CDR3 is TGTGCCAGTAGTCCCGGGTACTATGGCTACACCTTC. Amino acids: CASSPGYYGYTF.

This sequence joins TRBV28 and TRBJ2-5; no firm D call. Germline V gene data show CDR1 as MDHEN and CDR2 as SYDVKM. The length of the CDR3 is 13 residues. V lost 5 bases and J lost 5, with 12 bases in between. For the CDR3, the DNA is TGTGCCAGCAGTCCTGCAGGTGGGGAGACCCAGTACTTC. Protein sequence: CASSPAGGETQYF.

This rearrangement joins TRBV11-1 to TRBJ2-7; 11 positions agree with TRBD2. J lost 3 bases, V lost 9 bases, and 10 bases had no gene match. Per the germline V gene, CDR1 is SGHAT and CDR2 is FQDESV (reference sequence). The CDR3 is 15 amino acids. CDR3 loop: CASSHIAGGSYEQYF. CDR3 nucleotides: TGTGCCAGTTCTCATATAGCGGGAGGGAGCTACGAGCAGTACTTC.

The gene calls are TRBV25-1 and TRBJ1-2; TRBD1 is a possible D gene (5 bases). Germline CDR1 reads MGHDK; CDR2 reads SYGVNS. Deletions cut 0 bases from V and 4 bases from J, with 9 bases between. This CDR3 contains 14 residues. The CDR3 loop reads CASSEYAGIYGYTF. CDR3 nucleotide sequence: TGTGCCAGCAGTGAATACGCAGGGATCTATGGCTACACCTTC.

The CDR3 reads CASSPGTNTGELFF. The CDR3 DNA follows: TGCGCCAGCAGCCCCGGGACTAACACCGGGGAGCTGTTTTTT. V gene TRBV5-1 combines with J gene TRBJ2-2; TRBD2 might be the D (6 bases). The CDR3 is made up of 14 amino acids. The ends were cut back, 4 bases at V and 2 bases at J, with 9 bases in the middle. Germline CDR1 and CDR2: SGHRS and YFSETQ.

The V gene is TRBV29-1, the J gene TRBJ2-5, with D possibly TRBD2 on 5 matching bases. The closer fit of TRBJ2-7 to the DNA end suggests the J call may be wrong. The CDR3 runs 14 residues. Germline values: CDR1 SQVTM, CDR2 ANQGSEA. The CDR3 loop is CSVETGSRAYEQYF. The CDR3 coding sequence is TGCAGCGTTGAAACGGGGTCACGAGCCTACGAGCAGTACTTC.

This chain connects TRBV5-1 to TRBJ1-1; D not certain. This CDR3 is built from 12 residues. V was clipped by 2 bases and J by 6 bases, with 8 bases between them. The germline V gene encodes CDR1 SGHRS and CDR2 YFSETQ. The CDR3 protein is CASSLRGAEAFF. The CDR3 region has the DNA TGCGCCAGCAGCTTAAGAGGTGCTGAAGCTTTCTTT.

V usage is TRBV7-3 and J usage is TRBJ2-6; 7 positions agree with TRBD1. The germline gives CDR1 SGHTA, CDR2 FQGTGA. The V gene end was trimmed by 8 bases and the J gene end by 0 bases; junction bases not matched to a gene: 7. CDR3 length: 16 residues. The CDR3 DNA reads TGTGCCAGCGGAGACAGGGTCAACTCTGGGGCCAACGTCCTGACTTTC. Translating gives CASGDRVNSGANVLTF.

The rearrangement joins TRBV29-1 to TRBJ1-2; the match to TRBD1 covers 9 bases. Germline V gene lookup returns CDR1 SQVTM and CDR2 ANQGSEA. J lost 4 bases, V lost 8 bases, and 5 bases had no gene match. The CDR3 consists of 12 residues. The CDR3 DNA is TGCAGCACACAGGGGGCGAGCTATGGCTACACCTTC. It codes for CSTQGASYGYTF. Full variable domain (rest looked up from reference TRBV29-1 and TRBJ1-2): SAVISQKPSRDICQRGTSLTIQCQVDSQVTMMFWYRQQPGQSLTLIATANQGSEATYESGFVIDKFPISRPNLTFSTLTVSNMSPEDSSIYLCSTQGASYGYTFGSGTRLTVV.

This clone showed up just once. The chain combines TRBV5-1 with TRBJ1-1, with unresolved D. Germline V lookup: CDR1 SGHRS, CDR2 YFSETQ. This CDR3 has 14 amino acids. Trimming removed 0 bases at V and 1 base at J, with 7 bases between. The CDR3 is CASSLGAGNTEAFF. DNA for the CDR3: TGCGCCAGCAGCTTGGGTGCAGGGAACACTGAAGCTTTCTTT.

The chain uses TRBV27 and TRBJ2-1, with D tentatively TRBD2 (7 bases). Germline V lookup: CDR1 MNHEY, CDR2 SMNVEV (reference sequence). There are 14 residues in the CDR3. V was trimmed by 10 bases and J by 0 bases, leaving 13 bases between them. CDR3 region: CATRRGGSYNEQFF. Here the CDR3 DNA reads TGTGCCACCCGGAGGGGGGGCTCCTACAATGAGCAGTTCTTC.

The chain recombines TRBV7-9 with TRBJ2-7; 10 bases align to TRBD2. CDR3 length: 14 amino acids. In germline, CDR1 is SEHNR, CDR2 FQNEAQ (reference sequence). Germline trimming cut 5 bases from V and 7 bases from J; bases unmatched to any gene: 8. CDR3 in amino acids: CASSGPGLASEQYF. In nucleotides, the CDR3 is TGTGCCAGCAGCGGTCCGGGACTAGCGTCAGAGCAGTACTTC.

Only a few counts were recorded for this clone. The chain carries TRBV4-2 and TRBJ1-5; perhaps TRBD1 as D (5 bases). Germline assignment: CDR1 LGHNA and CDR2 YNFKEQ. V was pared by 0 bases and J by 4 bases, with 16 bases between. The CDR3 covers 17 residues. CDR3 coding DNA: TGTGCCAGCAGCCAAGAGAGTAGGTACAGGAATAATCAGCCCCAGCATTTT. Amino acid sequence: CASSQESRYRNNQPQHF.

DNA for the CDR3: TGCGCCAGCAGTGAGTCTCGGGACTCCTTAAATGAGCAGTTCTTC. Its translation is CASSESRDSLNEQFF. This sequence joins TRBV10-2 and TRBJ2-1; perhaps TRBD2 as D (6 bases). The germline V and J ends were trimmed by 0 bases and 7 bases, with 13 bases remaining between them. The length of the CDR3 is 15 residues. Germline CDR1 WSHSY, CDR2 SAAADI.

The chain joins TRBV9 to TRBJ1-3, with TRBD1 matching over 8 bases. The CDR3 length is 16 residues. Germline values: CDR1 SGDLS, CDR2 YYNGEE. V shed 3 bases and J 2 bases; nucleotides not matched to a gene: 7. CDR3 bases: TGTGCCAGCAGCGCGTGGGGACAGGACCCTGGAAACACCATATATTTT. This codes for CASSAWGQDPGNTIYF.

This clone came up once. Germline is not matched at one junction end, which may reflect a read error. The J gene is TRBJ2-7, the V gene TRBV6-1; no clear D. The CDR3 sequence is 15 residues long. From germline, CDR1 is MNHNS and CDR2 SASEGT. The CDR3 reads CASSEVPQITYEQYF. CDR3 sequence (DNA): TGTGCCAGCAGCGAAGTCCCACAAATCACCTACGAGCAGTACTTC.

This rearrangement joins TRBV30 to TRBJ1-1, with TRBD1 matching over 9 bases. In germline, CDR1 is GTSNPN, CDR2 SVGIG (reference sequence). The length of the CDR3 is 17 residues. The V and J ends lost 1 base and 11 bases, in that order; junction bases with no gene match: 20. CDR3 nucleotides: TGTGCCTGGAGTGCCAAACCACAGGGGGCGGTTGACCCGTGGGCTTTCTTT. This codes for CAWSAKPQGAVDPWAFF.

This clone appeared once. This sequence joins TRBV28 and TRBJ1-3; D perhaps matches TRBD1 (6 bases). In germline, CDR1 is MDHEN, CDR2 SYDVKM. Trimming cost V 6 bases and J 3 bases, with 12 bases left between them. The CDR3 extends over 14 amino acids. CDR3 DNA sequence: TGTGCCAGCAGACCCGACAGGTTTGGAAACACCATATATTTT. This translates into CASRPDRFGNTIYF. Variable domain in full (rest from reference TRBV28 and TRBJ1-3): DVKVTQSSRYLVKRTGEKVFLECVQDMDHENMFWYRQDPGLGLRLIYFSYDVKMKEKGDIPEGYSVSREKKERFSLILESASTNQTSMYLCASRPDRFGNTIYFGEGSWLTVV.

The CDR3 DNA reads as TGTGCCAGTACGAGGATATCTGGAAACACCATATATTTT. It codes for CASTRISGNTIYF. The J gene is TRBJ1-3, the V gene TRBV19; D is uncertain. The CDR3 sequence is 13 residues long. Germline V CDR1 and CDR2: LNHDA, SQIVND (reference sequence). The ends were cut back, 7 bases at V and 1 base at J, with 8 bases in the middle.

The chain is built from TRBV7-2 and TRBJ2-1; D might be TRBD2 (6 bases). Germline CDR1 reads SGHTA; CDR2 reads FQGNSA. CDR3 length: 15 residues. V was shortened by 3 bases and J by 5 bases, with 14 bases between the two germline ends. The CDR3 DNA reads as TGTGCCAGCAGCTTGGCCGGGACTGGAAACAATGAGCAGTTCTTC. It specifies CASSLAGTGNNEQFF.

V is TRBV19 and J is TRBJ1-1; maybe TRBD1 (6 bases). The CDR3 has 15 residues. Deletions cut 6 bases from V and 1 base from J, with 15 bases between. The germline V gene has CDR1 LNHDA and CDR2 SQIVND (reference sequence). CDR3 sequence: CASRMQGISNTEAFF. In DNA, the CDR3 is TGTGCCAGTAGGATGCAGGGGATCTCGAACACTGAAGCTTTCTTT. The full variable domain, with the rest looked up from reference TRBV19 and TRBJ1-1, is DGGITQSPKYLFRKEGQNVTLSCEQNLNHDAMYWYRQDPGQGLRLIYYSQIVNDFQKGDIAEGYSVSREKKESFPLTVTSAQKNPTAFYLCASRMQGISNTEAFFGQGTRLTVV.

The rearrangement links TRBV6-4 to TRBJ2-1, with D unresolved. CDR1 MRHNA and CDR2 SNTAGT come from the germline V gene. Trimming stripped 11 bases from V and 0 bases from J, with 29 bases between. This CDR3 has 19 residues. CDR3 in amino acids: CAGGLSAPNLPGSYNEQFF. CDR3 DNA sequence: TGTGCCGGCGGCCTCTCGGCCCCCAACCTTCCCGGCTCCTACAATGAGCAGTTCTTC.

The V call is TRBV9, the J call TRBJ2-5, with TRBD1 matching over 11 bases. In germline, CDR1 is SGDLS, CDR2 YYNGEE. V lost 0 bases, J lost 4 bases, and 2 bases stayed unmatched. The CDR3 loop spans 15 amino acids. CDR3 region: CASSVGGTGGETQYF. The CDR3 DNA sequence: TGTGCCAGCAGCGTAGGAGGGACAGGGGGAGAGACCCAGTACTTC.

The chain joins TRBV19 to TRBJ1-1; D not certain. The CDR3 covers 14 residues. Trimming stripped 3 bases from V and 3 bases from J, with 11 bases between. Looked up from germline, CDR1 is LNHDA and CDR2 is SQIVND (reference sequence). The CDR3 sequence: CASSMGLGDTEAFF. The CDR3 DNA is TGTGCCAGTAGTATGGGTCTGGGCGACACTGAAGCTTTCTTT.